The next 5 T cell receptor beta chains were all read from a single sample in a study of blood T cell repertoires in COVID-19. Clones were read by immunoSEQ multiplex PCR, and TCRdb kept only the in-frame ones, dropping some. Of around 460,000 clones in the sample, 80% to 90% were seen once. Source material: peripheral blood. All receptors come from a man aged 18-30 years with COVID-19, enrolled during active disease.

This clone was recorded only once. The CDR3 nucleotides are TGCGCCAGCAGCTTGTCAGCGGGAGTGGTGGATGAGCAGTTCTTC. This codes for CASSLSAGVVDEQFF. The chain carries TRBV5-1 and TRBJ2-1; 8 nucleotides line up with TRBD2. Germline V gene data show CDR1 as SGHRS and CDR2 as YFSETQ. The CDR3 is 15 residues long. Trimming at V came to 1 base and at J to 8 bases, leaving 8 bases not matched to a gene.

The chain employs TRBV2 and TRBJ1-6; 7 bases match TRBD1. V gave up 9 bases and J gave up 7 bases; unmatched junction bases: 15. CDR3 length: 16 residues. Germline V lookup: CDR1 SNHLY, CDR2 FYNNEI. Here the CDR3 reads CASLVSERGHNSPLHF. The CDR3 DNA follows: TGTGCCAGTTTGGTCAGTGAAAGGGGGCACAATTCACCCCTCCACTTT.

The V and J genes are TRBV5-1 and TRBJ2-7, with 11 bases fitting TRBD2. The germline gives CDR1 SGHRS, CDR2 YFSETQ. Trimming cost V 2 bases and J 3 bases; bases outside gene matches: 7. This CDR3 spans 16 amino acids. CDR3: CASSFGLAGGVYEQYF. For the CDR3, the DNA is TGCGCCAGCAGCTTTGGACTAGCGGGCGGAGTCTACGAGCAGTACTTC. The complete variable domain, with remaining parts taken from reference TRBV5-1 and TRBJ2-7, reads KAGVTQTPRYLIKTRGQQVTLSCSPISGHRSVSWYQQTPGQGLQFLFEYFSETQRNKGNFPGRFSGRQFSNSRSEMNVSTLELGDSALYLCASSFGLAGGVYEQYFGPGTRLTVT.

The rearrangement uses TRBV6-5 and TRBJ1-2, with D perhaps matching TRBD1 (6 bases). CDR3 size: 14 residues. Trimming shortened V by 0 bases and J by 2 bases, and 7 bases separated the two germline ends. Per the germline V gene, CDR1 is MNHEY and CDR2 is SVGAGI. CDR3 amino acids: CASSYSTGNYGYTF. The CDR3 DNA reads TGTGCCAGCAGTTACTCGACAGGAAACTATGGCTACACCTTC.

This clone was seen a single time. In DNA, the CDR3 is TGTGCCAGCAGTACCGGACAGGGGGCACACGAGCAGTACTTC. It codes for CASSTGQGAHEQYF. The chain employs TRBV6-6 and TRBJ2-7; 11 nucleotides match TRBD1. CDR1 is MNHNY and CDR2 is SVGAGI in the germline V gene (reference sequence). This CDR3 is built from 14 residues. V was pared by 5 bases and J by 5 bases, with 5 bases of the junction left unmatched.